The 5 T cell receptor beta chains below all came from one sample that was sequenced in a study of T cell changes during pregnancy in multiple sclerosis. Profiling relied on immunoSEQ multiplex PCR, and the TCRdb table lists in-frame clones only, not all of them. The sample includes about 43,000 clones, approximately 90% of them seen just once. Sample: PBMCs (not recorded whether the cells were cultured). Source of these receptors: a female donor with multiple sclerosis, enrolled in a pregnancy study.

The chain has TRBV5-6 and TRBJ2-2, with D maybe TRBD2 (6 bases). CDR1 and CDR2 (germline): SGHDT, YYEEEE. V shed 3 bases and J shed 6 bases, with 9 bases lying between them. The CDR3 has 13 amino acids. The CDR3 here is CASSWDLAGELFF. The DNA of the CDR3 is TGTGCCAGCAGCTGGGACTTGGCCGGGGAGCTGTTTTTT.

The V and J genes are TRBV6-1 and TRBJ1-5, with D possibly being TRBD1 (5 bases). The CDR3 sequence is 15 residues long. The germline V gene has CDR1 MNHNS and CDR2 SASEGT. Deletions cut 1 base from V and 7 bases from J, with 14 bases between. CDR3 nucleotide sequence: TGTGCCAGCAGTGAAGGCGCGGGGGACTACCAGCCCCAGCATTTT. Amino acids: CASSEGAGDYQPQHF.

J is TRBJ2-7 and V is TRBV6-1; 11 nucleotides align to TRBD1. CDR3 size: 14 residues. The J segment lost 7 bases and the V segment lost 6 bases, leaving 8 bases of the junction unmatched. Germline V gene data show CDR1 as MNHNS and CDR2 as SASEGT. This CDR3 reads CASRSGQGAREQYF. In nucleotides, the CDR3 is TGTGCCAGCAGATCCGGACAGGGGGCGCGTGAGCAGTACTTC.

The chain couples TRBV6-4 to TRBJ2-1; D is unclear. This CDR3 region has 16 residues. Trimming shortened V by 2 bases and J by 1 base, and 12 bases separated the two germline ends. Per the germline V gene, CDR1 is MRHNA and CDR2 is SNTAGT. CDR3: CASSDLQRTSYNEQFF. CDR3 nucleotides: TGTGCCAGCAGTGACCTCCAGCGCACATCCTACAATGAGCAGTTCTTC.

This rearrangement joins TRBV30 to TRBJ2-1; tentative D call: TRBD2 (7 bases). V shed 4 bases and J shed 15 bases, with 19 bases lying between them. The CDR3 has 12 residues. Germline CDR1 is GTSNPN and CDR2 is SVGIG (reference sequence). CDR3 in DNA: TGTGCCTGGACCGGAGGGGGAGGGTCCCCGTTCTTC. As protein: CAWTGGGGSPFF.